The rows below give T cell receptor beta chains drawn from one sample of a study of early T cells in non-severe SARS-CoV-2 infection. TCRdb redid the calling of the 5' RACE reads with MiXCR, one entry per CDR3 protein. There are just over 25,000 distinct CDR3 sequences in the sample; approximately 4.8% occur only once, and about a tenth lies in the top ten. Sample: whole blood. Source of these receptors: an adult who was a healthcare worker with PCR-confirmed SARS-CoV-2 infection or an uninfected control (not recorded which). CDR3s include the opening cysteine and the closing phenylalanine or tryptophan. The order of the fields is V gene, D gene, J gene, clone size, CDR3 DNA, CDR3 protein. D genes are given only for firm matches. Part of the rows lack a size; the others show once, few, many or a class for expanded clones.

>TRBV18|TRBD2|TRBJ2-5|many
TGTGCCAGCTCACCGGGCGGGAGAGAGACCCAGTACTTC
CASSPGGRETQYF
>TRBV20-1|NA|TRBJ1-5|many
TGCAGTGCTAGAGGATCCGGAAGGAATCAGCCCCAGCATTTT
CSARGSGRNQPQHF
>TRBV2|NA|TRBJ2-3|few
TGTGCCAGCAGCCACCCTGGGGCTCCTGAAGATACGCAGTATTTT
CASSHPGAPEDTQYF
>TRBV7-2|TRBD1|TRBJ1-1|many
TGTGCCAGCAGCTCAAACAGGGGCCCCAATTCGGGCTTCTTT
CASSSNRGPNSGFF
>TRBV7-6|TRBD1|TRBJ2-2|many
TGTGCCAGCAGCCCAACAGGGGGATGGCAAACCGGGGAGCTGTTTTTT
CASSPTGGWQTGELFF
>TRBV21-1|NA|TRBJ1-2|many
TGTGCCAGCAGCAAAGGGACAGGCGGATTACGACCGGACTATGGCTACACCTTC
CASSKGTGGLRPDYGYTF
>TRBV6-2/TRBV6-3|NA|TRBJ2-5|many
TGTGCCAGCAGTCCCGGAGTCTGGGAGACCCAGTACTTC
CASSPGVWETQYF
>TRBV5-1|NA|TRBJ2-1|NA
TGCGCCAGCAGCTTGTCAAGCGCGGGCTCCTACAATGAGCAGTTCTTC
CASSLSSAGSYNEQFF
>TRBV20-1|TRBD2|TRBJ2-3|NA
TGCAGTGCGGACGAGCGGGACCTCACAGATACGCAGTATTTT
CSADERDLTDTQYF
>TRBV5-1|TRBD2|TRBJ2-1|few
TGCGCCAGCAGCGCGACTAGCGGGTGGTATGAGCAGTTCTTC
CASSATSGWYEQFF
>TRBV20-1|TRBD2|TRBJ2-5|many
TGCAGTGCTAGGTCTAGCGGGCCTAGCGGGACCCAGTACTTC
CSARSSGPSGTQYF
>TRBV12-3/TRBV12-4|TRBD1|TRBJ2-1|medium-sized
TGTGCCAGCAGGGAAAGACAGGGGGCCGCGAATGAGCAGTTCTTC
CASRERQGAANEQFF
>TRBV20-1|TRBD2|TRBJ2-5|many
TGCAGTGCTTTGACTAGCTTTGAGACCCAGTACTTC
CSALTSFETQYF
>TRBV11-1|NA|TRBJ1-1|many
TGTGCCAGCAGCTTAGCGCGGAACACTGAAGCTTTCTTT
CASSLARNTEAFF
>TRBV25-1|NA|TRBJ1-2|many
TGTGCCACCGTGGCCGACGGACATATATATGGCTACACCTTC
CATVADGHIYGYTF
>TRBV28|NA|TRBJ2-3|many
TGTGCCAGTGTTCCGGGATTTGGGACAGATACGCAGTATTTT
CASVPGFGTDTQYF
>TRBV27|NA|TRBJ2-3|many
TGTGCCAGCAGTCGGGCGGTTAGCACAGATACGCAGTATTTT
CASSRAVSTDTQYF
>TRBV28|TRBD2|TRBJ2-1|many
TGTGCCAGCAGTCGACTAGCGGAGATCAATGAGCAGTTCTTC
CASSRLAEINEQFF
>TRBV6-6|TRBD2|TRBJ2-7|many
TGTGCCAGCAGTTCGCCAACGCTAGCGGCGTACGAGCAGTACTTC
CASSSPTLAAYEQYF
>TRBV5-4|NA|TRBJ2-7|many
TGTGCCAGCAGACATGCCGGGGGGCCCACCTACGAGCAGTACTTC
CASRHAGGPTYEQYF
>TRBV29-1|TRBD1|TRBJ2-3|many
TGCAGCGTTGGGGACAGGGTAGCCACAGATACGCAGTATTTT
CSVGDRVATDTQYF
>TRBV29-1|NA|TRBJ2-1|few
TGCAGCGTGGCCGGGTTCGGCTACAATGAGCAGTTCTTC
CSVAGFGYNEQFF
>TRBV3-1|NA|TRBJ2-7|many
TGTGCCAGCAGCCAAGATTTGGTGTACGAGCAGTACTTC
CASSQDLVYEQYF
>TRBV5-1|NA|TRBJ2-7|medium-sized
TGCGCCAGCAGCTGGGACAAGACCTACGAGCAGTACTTC
CASSWDKTYEQYF
>TRBV4-3|TRBD2|TRBJ2-3|many
TGCGCCAGCAGCCAAGGACTAGCGGGAATTACAGATACGCAGTATTTT
CASSQGLAGITDTQYF
>TRBV5-1|NA|TRBJ1-1|NA
TGCGCCAGCAGCTTGTCGGCTTCGGGGACTGAAGCTTTCTTT
CASSLSASGTEAFF
>TRBV29-1|TRBD2|TRBJ2-5|many
TGCAGCGTTGATGTAGCGGGAGGCCGGGGGACCCAGTACTTC
CSVDVAGGRGTQYF
>TRBV27|TRBD1|TRBJ2-7|NA
TGTGCCAGCAGTTTATCGGACAGGGGGAGCTACGAGCAGTACTTC
CASSLSDRGSYEQYF
>TRBV20-1|TRBD2|TRBJ2-1|many
TGCAGTGCCCCGGGACTAGCGGGATACAATGAGCAGTTCTTC
CSAPGLAGYNEQFF
>TRBV11-2|NA|TRBJ2-1|few
TGTGCCAGCAGCCCCCCGGGGACTCCCCAAAACAATGAGCAGTTCTTC
CASSPPGTPQNNEQFF
>TRBV6-5|TRBD1|TRBJ2-1|many
TGTGCCAGCAGTTACACCCGGGACAGGAGGCCAAGCTCCTACAATGAGCAGTTCTTC
CASSYTRDRRPSSYNEQFF
>TRBV5-6|NA|TRBJ2-1|many
TGTGCCAGCAGCTTATACGGGTACGGTGAGCAGTTCTTC
CASSLYGYGEQFF
>TRBV20-1|NA|TRBJ2-3|NA
TGCAGTGCTTGCATCGATACGCAGTATTTT
CSACIDTQYF
>TRBV19|NA|TRBJ2-3|many
TGTGCCAGTAGTATAGGCGGCGGGACTGGCACAGATACGCAGTATTTT
CASSIGGGTGTDTQYF
>TRBV7-9|TRBD2|TRBJ2-7|NA
TGTGCCAGCACCTTCGGGAGGGCTTTTCCCGAGCAGTACTTC
CASTFGRAFPEQYF
>TRBV24-1|NA|TRBJ2-1|NA
TGTGCCACCAGTGATATATCTACACCCTACAATGAGCAGTTCTTC
CATSDISTPYNEQFF
>TRBV12-3/TRBV12-4|NA|TRBJ2-3|NA
TGTGCCAGCAGTTTATTTGGTCCCAGGGATACGCAGTATTTT
CASSLFGPRDTQYF